This TCR beta chain came from a study of T cell changes during pregnancy in multiple sclerosis. Deletions cut 4 bases from V and 7 bases from J, with 18 bases between. CDR1 and CDR2 from the germline V gene are SQVTM and ANQGSEA. CDR3 length: 14 residues. Sequencing was performed with immunoSEQ multiplex PCR; in TCRdb, only in-frame clones are kept and a portion is missing. The sample includes some 100,000 clones, about nine tenths of them seen just once. The specimen comprised peripheral blood, sampled in the second trimester of pregnancy. This clonotype originated in a female donor with multiple sclerosis, enrolled in a pregnancy study. The chain employs TRBV29-1 and TRBJ2-3; no reliable D call. The CDR3 here is CSVGGDPKLNTQYF. DNA for the CDR3: TGCAGCGTTGGAGGAGACCCTAAGCTTAATACGCAGTATTTT.